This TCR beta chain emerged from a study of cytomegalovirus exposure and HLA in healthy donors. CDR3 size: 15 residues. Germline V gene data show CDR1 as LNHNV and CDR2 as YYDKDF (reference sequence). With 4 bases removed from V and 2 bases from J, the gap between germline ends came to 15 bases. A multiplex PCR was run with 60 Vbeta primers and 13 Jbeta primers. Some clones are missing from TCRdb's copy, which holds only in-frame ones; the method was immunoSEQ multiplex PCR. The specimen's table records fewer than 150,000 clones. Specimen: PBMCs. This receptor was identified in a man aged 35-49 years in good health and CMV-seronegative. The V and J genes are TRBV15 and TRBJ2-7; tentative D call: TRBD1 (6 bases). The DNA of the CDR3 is TGTGCCACCAGCATAGGACCAGGGGCCGCCTACGAGCAGTACTTC. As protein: CATSIGPGAAYEQYF.